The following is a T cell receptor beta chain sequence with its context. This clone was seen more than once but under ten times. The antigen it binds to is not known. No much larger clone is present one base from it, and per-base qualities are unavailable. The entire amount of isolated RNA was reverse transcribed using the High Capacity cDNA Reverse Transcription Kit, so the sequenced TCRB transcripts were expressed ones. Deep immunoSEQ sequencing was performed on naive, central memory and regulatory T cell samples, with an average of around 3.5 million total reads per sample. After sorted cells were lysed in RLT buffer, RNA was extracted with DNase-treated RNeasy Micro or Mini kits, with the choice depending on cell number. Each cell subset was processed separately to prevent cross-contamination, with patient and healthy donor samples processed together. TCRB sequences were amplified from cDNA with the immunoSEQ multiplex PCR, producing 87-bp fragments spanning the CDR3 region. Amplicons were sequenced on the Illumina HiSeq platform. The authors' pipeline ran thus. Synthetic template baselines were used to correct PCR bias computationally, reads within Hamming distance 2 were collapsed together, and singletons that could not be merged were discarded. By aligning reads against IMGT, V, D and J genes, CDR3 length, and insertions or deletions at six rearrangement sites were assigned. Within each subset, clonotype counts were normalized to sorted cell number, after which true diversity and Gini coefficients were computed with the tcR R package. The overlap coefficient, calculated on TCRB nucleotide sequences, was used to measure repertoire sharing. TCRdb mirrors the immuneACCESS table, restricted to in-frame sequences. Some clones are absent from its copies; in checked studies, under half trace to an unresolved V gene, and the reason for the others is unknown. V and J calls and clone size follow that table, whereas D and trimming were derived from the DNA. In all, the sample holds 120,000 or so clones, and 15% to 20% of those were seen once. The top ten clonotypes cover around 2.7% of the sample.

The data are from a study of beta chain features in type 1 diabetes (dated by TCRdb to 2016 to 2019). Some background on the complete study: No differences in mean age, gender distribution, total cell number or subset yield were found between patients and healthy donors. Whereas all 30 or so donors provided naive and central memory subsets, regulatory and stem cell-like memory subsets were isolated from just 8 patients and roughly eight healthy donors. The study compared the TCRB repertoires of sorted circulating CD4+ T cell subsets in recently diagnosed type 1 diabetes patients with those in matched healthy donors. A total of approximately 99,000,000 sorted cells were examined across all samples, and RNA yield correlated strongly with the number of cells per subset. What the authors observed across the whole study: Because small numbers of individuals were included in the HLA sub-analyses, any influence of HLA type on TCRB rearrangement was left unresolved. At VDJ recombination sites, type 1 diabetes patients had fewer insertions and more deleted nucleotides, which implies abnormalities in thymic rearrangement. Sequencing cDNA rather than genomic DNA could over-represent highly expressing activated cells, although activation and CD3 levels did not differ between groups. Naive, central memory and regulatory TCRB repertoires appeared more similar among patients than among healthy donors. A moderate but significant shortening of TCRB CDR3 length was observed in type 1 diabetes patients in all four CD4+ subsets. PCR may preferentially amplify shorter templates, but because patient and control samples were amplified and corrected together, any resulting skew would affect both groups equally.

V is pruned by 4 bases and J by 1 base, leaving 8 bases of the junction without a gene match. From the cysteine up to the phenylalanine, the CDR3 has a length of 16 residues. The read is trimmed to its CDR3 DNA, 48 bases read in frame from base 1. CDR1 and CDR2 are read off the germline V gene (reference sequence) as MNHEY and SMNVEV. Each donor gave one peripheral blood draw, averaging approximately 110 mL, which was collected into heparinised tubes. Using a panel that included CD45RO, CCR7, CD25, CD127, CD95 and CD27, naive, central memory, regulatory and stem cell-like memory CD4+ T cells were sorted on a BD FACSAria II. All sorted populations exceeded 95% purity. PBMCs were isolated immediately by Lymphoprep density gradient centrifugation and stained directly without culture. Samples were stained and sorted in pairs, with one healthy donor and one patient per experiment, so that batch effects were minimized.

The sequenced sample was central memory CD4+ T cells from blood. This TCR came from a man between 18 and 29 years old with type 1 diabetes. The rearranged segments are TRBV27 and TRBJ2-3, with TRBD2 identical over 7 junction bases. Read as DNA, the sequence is TGTGCCAGCAGTTCCCTTGGGGGGGACCGCACAGATACGCAGTATTTT. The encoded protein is CASSSLGGDRTDTQYF.